This record covers a single T cell receptor (beta chain). This specimen includes other DNA sequences encoding the same CDR3. Clones were read by immunoSEQ multiplex PCR, and TCRdb kept only the in-frame ones, dropping some. The data contain over 75,000 clones, 85% of them singletons. The sample belongs to a study of control samples from healthy donors and cancer patients. The receptor was isolated from a man between 25 and 39 years old in good health. The sequencing sample was made of blood.

Written as DNA, the CDR3 is TGTGCCAGCAGTGAAGTTGGGTTATCCGGAAACACCATATATTTT. It specifies CASSEVGLSGNTIYF. The V gene is TRBV6-1, the J gene TRBJ1-3; D ambiguous. Trimming cost V 1 base and J 4 bases, with 11 bases left between them. Germline V gives CDR1 MNHNS, CDR2 SASEGT. The CDR3 is 15 amino acids.